This T cell receptor beta chain was captured by sequencing in a study of blood T cell repertoires in COVID-19. J lost 6 bases, V lost 3 bases, and 12 bases had no gene match. CDR3 size: 17 residues. Per the germline V gene, CDR1 is LNHDA and CDR2 is SQIVND (reference sequence). Clones were sequenced by immunoSEQ multiplex PCR, and TCRdb holds only the in-frame ones, with some missing. The table has approximately 200,000 clones, around 85% seen once. Source material: peripheral blood. The sequence came from a man between 60 and 70 years old with acute or convalescent COVID-19. V gene TRBV19 combines with J gene TRBJ2-1; the match to TRBD1 covers 9 bases. CDR3 residues: CASSIWFVGQGGNEQFF. For the CDR3, the DNA is TGTGCCAGTAGTATTTGGTTTGTGGGACAGGGTGGCAATGAGCAGTTCTTC.